The clone carrying this T cell receptor beta chain occurred many times. These data originate in a study of identical twins. The CDR3 runs to 13 residues. With 6 bases removed from V and 0 bases from J, the gap between germline ends came to 9 bases. MiXCR, run by TCRdb on the 5' RACE reads, gives a single entry per CDR3 protein. The table lists some 730,000 distinct CDR3 sequences, 15% to 20% of them singletons. The data were also submitted as part of a second study, on T cells expressing NK-cell markers. That source reports: In 6 or 7 donors, dominant NKG2C+ clonotypes were roughly 1.0-7.5% of CD8+ T cells.

The clonotype comes from a woman under 30 in good health. This chain connects TRBV12-3 or TRBV12-4 to TRBJ2-7; the D is unclear. Sequencing input: PBMCs. CDR3 region: CASRRAISYEQYF. CDR3 DNA: TGTGCCAGCAGACGGGCCATCTCCTACGAGCAGTACTTC.